The T cell receptor (beta chain) described here comes from a study of blood T cell repertoires in COVID-19. This clone was seen a single time. The CDR3 totals 17 residues. V lost 0 bases to trimming and J lost 4 bases, with 17 bases between them. Germline V CDR1 and CDR2: SGHKS, YYEKEE (reference sequence). Original data processing: Amplifying reference gene primers gave estimates of nucleated cell counts. Method: immunoSEQ multiplex PCR; TCRdb's copy keeps in-frame clones and lacks some. V, J and clone size are those of that table, while D and trimming were read from the DNA. The sample contains around 300,000 clones, about nine tenths of which appear only once. Participant-reported clinical history was the basis for cohort assignment.

Sequencing input: PBMCs or T cells enriched from blood (not recorded which). The genes are TRBV5-5 and TRBJ1-3; perhaps TRBD1 as D (5 bases). The TCR was taken from a middle-aged woman who had recovered from COVID-19. The CDR3 region is CASSLGQPRVYGNTIYF. CDR3 nucleotide sequence: TGTGCCAGCAGCTTGGGACAGCCCAGGGTCTACGGAAACACCATATATTTT.